What follows is one TCR beta chain and its context. This CDR3 has 14 residues. V was cut by 1 base and J by 0 bases, with 7 bases left in between. The germline gives CDR1 SGHTA, CDR2 FQGNSA. TCRdb's table, derived via immunoSEQ multiplex PCR, lists solely in-frame clones and lacks some. The sample has some 90,000 clones; roughly 87% are singletons. The data are from a study of blood T cell repertoires in COVID-19. This sequence joins TRBV7-2 and TRBJ2-7; D is uncertain. Material: peripheral blood. The clonotype was recovered from a woman aged 55-69 years with COVID-19, enrolled during active disease. The CDR3 DNA is TGTGCCAGCAGCTTAGGCTCAGACTCCTACGAGCAGTACTTC. Translating it yields CASSLGSDSYEQYF.